This T cell receptor beta chain originates from a study of response to subunit inactivated influenza vaccine. Findings and limits, study-wide: There was a suggestion from the authors that each seasonal influenza vaccination recruits few new T cells.

CDR1 is SGHDT and CDR2 is YYEEEE in the germline V gene. The CDR3 covers 16 residues. V trimming: 4 bases; J trimming: 5 bases; junction bases outside the gene matches: 14. Concerning this clonotype: The target antigen is unknown.

TCRdb itself ran the RT-PCR reads through MiXCR, one entry per CDR3 protein. The sample yields around 190,000 distinct CDR3 sequences, 7.5% to 10% seen once. This clonotype was obtained from a man between 50 and 59 years old who received an inactivated influenza vaccine. Sequenced here: non-naive T cells sorted from PBMCs, sampled on the day of vaccination. The rearrangement joins TRBV5-6 to TRBJ2-7; 8 bases agree with TRBD1. The CDR3 is CASSPETGGLINEQYF. CDR3 coding DNA: TGTGCCAGCAGCCCTGAAACAGGGGGTTTAATCAACGAGCAGTACTTC. The whole variable domain, filled in from reference TRBV5-6 and TRBJ2-7, reads DAGVTQSPTHLIKTRGQQVTLRCSPKSGHDTVSWYQQALGQGPQFIFQYYEEEERQRGNFPDRFSGHQFPNYSSELNVNALLLGDSALYLCASSPETGGLINEQYFGPGTRLTVT.